These 29 T cell receptor beta chains were sequenced from one sample in a study of PD-L1 blockade in urothelial cancer. Time point specified: peripheral blood 6 weeks after treatment start. The assay was immunoSEQ multiplex PCR, and TCRdb's table has in-frame clones only and misses some. The sample records about 38,000 clones, approximately 86% being singletons. The input for sequencing was PBMCs, taken around atezolizumab (anti-PD-L1) treatment. The source is a man in his 60s with urothelial cancer.

This clone was counted between two and nine times. The chain couples TRBV5-4 to TRBJ2-2, with TRBD2 identical over 11 bases. Germline CDR1 is SGHNT and CDR2 is YYREEE (reference sequence). J gave up 3 bases and V 0 bases, and 4 bases lay outside the gene matches. This CDR3 has 17 amino acids. The CDR3 reads CASSLVLLAGDTGELFF. DNA of the CDR3: TGTGCCAGCAGCTTGGTTCTACTAGCGGGGGACACCGGGGAGCTGTTTTTT.

The genes are TRBV6-6 and TRBJ2-7; the D gene is possibly TRBD1 (6 bases). The CDR3 spans 14 residues. CDR1 and CDR2 from the germline V gene are MNHNY and SVGAGI (reference sequence). Trimming cost V 2 bases and J 2 bases, with 10 bases left between them. The CDR3 spells CASSYAGATYEQYF. DNA of the CDR3: TGTGCCAGCAGTTACGCAGGGGCGACCTACGAGCAGTACTTC.

V and J are TRBV19 and TRBJ1-2, with a possible D match to TRBD1 (6 bases). CDR1 and CDR2 (germline): LNHDA, SQIVND (reference sequence). Trimming left V 5 bases short and J 1 base short, with 17 bases between. This CDR3 contains 16 residues. The CDR3 loop is CASSHTIGQLNYGYTF. In DNA form, the CDR3 reads TGTGCCAGTAGTCACACCATCGGACAGCTTAACTATGGCTACACCTTC.

The chain joins TRBV5-8 to TRBJ2-7; TRBD1 matches at 8 bases. V was pared by 5 bases and J by 4 bases, with 5 bases of the junction left unmatched. CDR1 and CDR2 from the germline V gene are SGHTS and YDEGEE. This CDR3 comprises 13 residues. The CDR3 region has the DNA TGTGCCAGCAGGATTACAGGGGGGTACGAGCAGTACTTC. Residues: CASRITGGYEQYF.

This clone was recorded only once. J is TRBJ2-3 and V is TRBV5-4; D is uncertain. Germline values: CDR1 SGHNT, CDR2 YYREEE (reference sequence). This CDR3 is 15 amino acids long. Trimming removed 1 base at V and 0 bases at J, with 9 bases between. CDR3 protein: CASSLTARSTDTQYF. The DNA of the CDR3 is TGTGCCAGCAGCTTGACGGCTAGGAGCACAGATACGCAGTATTTT.

This chain links TRBV6-6 with TRBJ2-5; a weak D match, TRBD2 (5 bases). Deletions cut 6 bases from V and 1 base from J, with 6 bases between. The CDR3 is 12 amino acids. The V gene's germline CDR1 is MNHNY and CDR2 SVGAGI (reference sequence). The CDR3 sequence is CASRAGQETQYF. CDR3 nucleotide sequence: TGTGCCAGCAGGGCGGGCCAAGAGACCCAGTACTTC.

This chain connects TRBV29-1 to TRBJ1-5, with D maybe TRBD1 (5 bases). From germline, CDR1 is SQVTM and CDR2 ANQGSEA. The CDR3 length is 12 residues. V lost 6 bases to trimming and J lost 5 bases, with 11 bases between them. The CDR3 spells CSVGTGDQPQHF. In DNA form, the CDR3 reads TGCAGCGTCGGGACGGGGGATCAGCCCCAGCATTTT.

CDR3 in amino acids: CASSLDGRDTEAFF. The DNA of the CDR3 is TGTGCCAGCAGCTTAGACGGGCGGGACACTGAAGCTTTCTTT. The chain couples TRBV11-3 to TRBJ1-1; D is unclear. Germline lookup yields CDR1 SGHNT and CDR2 YENEEA. The CDR3 is made up of 14 amino acids. V was clipped by 0 bases and J by 3 bases, with 8 bases between them.

This sequence joins TRBV27 and TRBJ1-5, with TRBD1 as a possible D gene (6 bases). The CDR3 length is 13 residues. Trimming removed 5 bases from V and 8 bases from J, with 13 bases in between. Germline V gene data show CDR1 as MNHEY and CDR2 as SMNVEV (reference sequence). The chain's CDR3 is CASSPGGREPQHF. CDR3 coding DNA: TGTGCCAGCAGTCCCGGGGGGCGGGAGCCCCAGCATTTT.

The chain couples TRBV10-3 to TRBJ2-1; 9 bases line up with TRBD2. Germline V gene sequence: CDR1 ENHRY, CDR2 SYGVKD. V lost 4 bases, J lost 9 bases, and 10 bases stayed unmatched. The CDR3 spans 15 residues. CDR3: CAISGAGGPGGEQFF. In nucleotides, the CDR3 is TGTGCCATCAGTGGGGCGGGAGGGCCAGGTGGTGAGCAGTTCTTC.

CDR3 loop: CASSLSWTGEDYGYTF. CDR3 sequence (DNA): TGTGCCAGCAGTTTATCTTGGACAGGGGAGGACTATGGCTACACCTTC. V usage is TRBV28 and J usage is TRBJ1-2, with 9 bases that match TRBD1. J gave up 3 bases and V 1 base, and 6 bases lay outside the gene matches. This CDR3 contains 16 residues. Germline V gene sequence: CDR1 MDHEN, CDR2 SYDVKM.

The V gene is TRBV23-1, the J gene TRBJ2-7, with 8 bases matching TRBD1. TRBV23-1 is marked as an open reading frame, function uncertain. The CDR3 runs to 13 residues. J lost 9 bases, V lost 3 bases, and 7 bases had no gene match. The CDR3 coding sequence is TGCGCCAGCAGTCAGGGGACAGGCCAAGGGCAGTACTTC. Translation gives CASSQGTGQGQYF.

J is TRBJ2-7 and V is TRBV2; 9 bases agree with TRBD1. Germline lookup yields CDR1 SNHLY and CDR2 FYNNEI. J gave up 3 bases and V 5 bases, and 2 bases lay outside the gene matches. This CDR3 region has 13 residues. In nucleotides, the CDR3 is TGTGCCAGCAGTTGGACAGGGGACTACGAGCAGTACTTC. Translated, it gives CASSWTGDYEQYF.

This clone is termed medium-sized. The chain couples TRBV14 to TRBJ1-5; 9 positions agree with TRBD1. Germline-derived CDR1 and CDR2 are SGHDN and FVKESK. After removal of 1 base from V and 3 bases from J, the junction contained 1 base not matched to a gene. The CDR3 contains 15 residues. CDR3 coding DNA: TGTGCCAGCAGCCAAGGGACAGGGGCCAATCAGCCCCAGCATTTT. It specifies CASSQGTGANQPQHF.

This clone was picked up one time. The gene calls are TRBV7-2 and TRBJ1-6; tentatively, D is TRBD1 (6 bases). Germline V lookup: CDR1 SGHTA, CDR2 FQGNSA. CDR3 size: 16 residues. Trimming cost V 7 bases and J 0 bases, with 13 bases left between them. In DNA, the CDR3 is TGTGCCAGCATCCTCCAGGGGAGCTCCTATAATTCACCCCTCCACTTT. Protein: CASILQGSSYNSPLHF.

The chain links TRBV5-4 to TRBJ2-7; the match to TRBD2 covers 9 bases. This CDR3 comprises 16 residues. The germline V gene encodes CDR1 SGHNT and CDR2 YYREEE (reference sequence). Trimming at V came to 3 bases and at J to 2 bases, leaving 9 bases not matched to a gene. The CDR3 protein is CASSSFASGAPYEQYF. CDR3 nucleotides: TGTGCCAGCAGCTCATTTGCTAGCGGGGCTCCCTACGAGCAGTACTTC.

This sequence joins TRBV18 and TRBJ2-3; D is unclear. This CDR3 has 13 amino acids. Germline V lookup: CDR1 KGHSH, CDR2 LQKENI. Between the trimmed V and J ends, which lost 6 bases and 0 bases, there was a span of 7 bases. The CDR3 nucleotides read TGTGCCAGCTCCATCGGGAGCACAGATACGCAGTATTTT. Amino acids: CASSIGSTDTQYF. The entire variable domain, with the rest obtained from reference TRBV18 and TRBJ2-3, is as follows: NAGVMQNPRHLVRRRGQEARLRCSPMKGHSHVYWYRQLPEEGLKFMVYLQKENIIDESGMPKERFSAEFPKEGPSILRIQQVVRGDSAAYFCASSIGSTDTQYFGPGTRLTVL.

CDR3 loop: CASSGRDLNTEAFF. The CDR3, as DNA: TGTGCCAGCAGCGGGAGAGATTTGAACACTGAAGCTTTCTTT. The chain carries TRBV7-2 and TRBJ1-1; D unclear. Deletions cut 5 bases from V and 0 bases from J, with 10 bases between. CDR1 SGHTA and CDR2 FQGNSA come from the germline V gene. The CDR3 runs to 14 residues.

The CDR3 is CASSVTGLQPQHF. In DNA, the CDR3 is TGCGCCAGCAGCGTGACAGGGTTGCAGCCCCAGCATTTT. The chain links TRBV5-1 to TRBJ1-5, with 7 bases that match TRBD1. The CDR3 is 13 residues long. V trimming: 4 bases; J trimming: 7 bases; junction bases outside the gene matches: 5. Germline loops: CDR1 SGHRS, CDR2 YFSETQ.

The rearrangement uses TRBV28 and TRBJ1-6, with 8 positions matching TRBD1. Unmatched junction bases numbered 2, after V lost 2 bases and J lost 8 bases. The CDR3 covers 14 residues. Germline assignment: CDR1 MDHEN and CDR2 SYDVKM. The CDR3 bases are TGTGCCAGCAGTTTAGTACAGGGGGATTCACCCCTCCACTTT. It translates to CASSLVQGDSPLHF.

This chain uses TRBV5-8 with TRBJ2-1, with 10 bases fitting TRBD2. The CDR3 is 16 residues long. Germline-derived CDR1 and CDR2 are SGHTS and YDEGEE. The ends lost 1 base at V and 7 bases at J; junction bases unmatched: 8. The CDR3 region is CASSLRTSGRRNEQFF. The CDR3 region has the DNA TGTGCCAGCAGCTTGAGGACTAGCGGTCGGAGGAATGAGCAGTTCTTC.

J is TRBJ2-6 and V is TRBV5-4; the D is unclear. Trimming removed 0 bases from V and 0 bases from J, with 7 bases in between. The germline gives CDR1 SGHNT, CDR2 YYREEE (reference sequence). The CDR3 consists of 16 residues. The CDR3 coding sequence is TGTGCCAGCAGCTTGGACAGTAGCTCTGGGGCCAACGTCCTGACTTTC. The encoded protein is CASSLDSSSGANVLTF.

V and J are TRBV5-5 and TRBJ1-4; D is possibly TRBD1 (6 bases). CDR3 length equals 16 residues. Trimming removed 5 bases at V and 5 bases at J, with 19 bases between. Germline loops: CDR1 SGHKS, CDR2 YYEKEE (reference sequence). DNA of the CDR3: TGTGCCAGCAGATCGATATCCCAGGGGAAGAATGAAAAACTGTTTTTT. It codes for CASRSISQGKNEKLFF. The whole variable domain, filled in from reference TRBV5-5 and TRBJ1-4, reads DAGVTQSPTHLIKTRGQQVTLRCSPISGHKSVSWYQQVLGQGPQFIFQYYEKEERGRGNFPDRFSARQFPNYSSELNVNALLLGDSALYLCASRSISQGKNEKLFFGSGTQLSVL.

The chain joins TRBV19 to TRBJ2-6; TRBD1 agrees at 7 bases. After removal of 1 base from V and 0 bases from J, the junction contained 6 bases not matched to a gene. From germline, CDR1 is LNHDA and CDR2 SQIVND (reference sequence). CDR3 length equals 18 residues. CDR3 bases: TGTGCCAGTAGTATAGTAGGCAGGGGGTACTCTGGGGCCAACGTCCTGACTTTC. It encodes CASSIVGRGYSGANVLTF.

V is TRBV7-2 and J is TRBJ1-3; D possibly corresponds to TRBD1 (5 bases). The ends were cut back, 1 base at V and 7 bases at J, with 11 bases in the middle. Germline-derived CDR1 and CDR2 are SGHTA and FQGNSA. This CDR3 region has 14 residues. CDR3 loop: CASSLVGGTNTIYF. CDR3 in DNA: TGTGCCAGCAGCTTAGTGGGGGGGACCAACACCATATATTTT.

This rearrangement joins TRBV4-1 to TRBJ1-2; possibly TRBD1 for D (5 bases). Germline V gene data show CDR1 as MGHRA and CDR2 as YSYEKL. This CDR3 has 14 residues. Trimming shortened V by 1 base and J by 7 bases, and 13 bases separated the two germline ends. In nucleotides, the CDR3 is TGCGCCAGCAGCCAAGCCGACGGGGGTAGTGGCTACACCTTC. The encoded protein is CASSQADGGSGYTF.

This clone was seen a few times. The V gene is TRBV28, the J gene TRBJ1-1; possibly TRBD1 for D (6 bases). Trimming shortened V by 7 bases and J by 4 bases, and 13 bases separated the two germline ends. The CDR3 is 13 residues long. Germline CDR1 and CDR2: MDHEN and SYDVKM. The CDR3 loop is CASITGWGTEAFF. CDR3 DNA sequence: TGTGCCAGCATAACAGGGTGGGGCACTGAAGCTTTCTTT.

The rearrangement links TRBV5-6 to TRBJ2-3, with a possible D match to TRBD1 (6 bases). Trimming pared 4 bases from V and 0 bases from J, leaving 18 bases between. The CDR3 length is 17 residues. Germline V gene data show CDR1 as SGHDT and CDR2 as YYEEEE. The CDR3 DNA follows: TGTGCCAGCAGCCGACGGACAGAACGATCTAGCACAGATACGCAGTATTTT. Protein sequence: CASSRRTERSSTDTQYF.

Only a few counts were recorded for this clone. The J gene is TRBJ1-1, the V gene TRBV18; TRBD1 is a possible D gene (6 bases). Germline V CDR1 and CDR2: KGHSH, LQKENI. The CDR3 is made up of 14 amino acids. V was clipped by 2 bases and J by 0 bases, with 7 bases between them. As DNA, the CDR3 is TGTGCCAGCTCACCAAGGGGGATGAACACTGAAGCTTTCTTT. This encodes CASSPRGMNTEAFF.